These 31 T cell receptor beta chains originate from one sample sequenced in a study of beta chain features in type 1 diabetes. Every bit of the isolated RNA underwent reverse transcription, so sequencing read expressed TCRB transcripts. Some clones are missing from TCRdb's copy, which holds only in-frame ones; the method was immunoSEQ multiplex PCR. The sample gives 240,000 or so clones, about 25% of which show up once; 3.5% to 4% is in the top ten. Sample: central memory CD4+ T cells from blood. The receptors stem from a man aged 25 to 40 in good health.

This clone was detected only once. The rearrangement uses TRBV30 and TRBJ1-4; D is uncertain. This CDR3 region has 12 residues. Germline V gene sequence: CDR1 GTSNPN, CDR2 SVGIG (reference sequence). V dropped 5 bases and J dropped 6 bases, with 10 bases sitting between them. The CDR3, as DNA: TGTGCCTGGGGCGGGAACCATGAAAAACTGTTTTTT. Amino acid sequence: CAWGGNHEKLFF.

This clone was detected only a few times. The chain carries TRBV29-1 and TRBJ2-7, with 9 positions matching TRBD2. Germline lookup yields CDR1 SQVTM and CDR2 ANQGSEA. CDR3 length: 14 residues. V lost 2 bases to trimming and J lost 5 bases; unmatched junction nucleotides: 7. The CDR3 region has the DNA TGCAGCGTTGAAAAACTAGCGGGTATGGACGAGCAGTACTTC. This codes for CSVEKLAGMDEQYF.

This sequence joins TRBV9 and TRBJ2-2; D gene ambiguous. Germline CDR1 reads SGDLS; CDR2 reads YYNGEE. V dropped 0 bases and J dropped 1 base, with 7 bases sitting between them. The CDR3 has 15 amino acids. CDR3 region: CASSVASKNTGELFF. The DNA for the CDR3 is TGTGCCAGCAGCGTAGCTTCGAAGAACACCGGGGAGCTGTTTTTT.

This chain links TRBV18 with TRBJ2-5; 9 bases align to TRBD1. V gave up 8 bases and J gave up 3 bases; unmatched junction bases: 7. The CDR3 runs 14 residues. The germline V gene encodes CDR1 KGHSH and CDR2 LQKENI. The CDR3, as DNA: TGTGCCAGCGCTTACCGGGACAGGGAAGAGACCCAGTACTTC. Protein: CASAYRDREETQYF.

This chain uses TRBV4-3 with TRBJ2-3; maybe TRBD2 (6 bases). The CDR3 totals 15 residues. Germline V gives CDR1 LGHNA, CDR2 YSLEER. The V end lost 4 bases, the J end lost 3 bases, and 14 bases lay between the germline ends. CDR3 residues: CASSPGGRGTDTQYF. In nucleotides, the CDR3 is TGCGCCAGCAGCCCCGGAGGGCGGGGAACAGATACGCAGTATTTT.

The chain links TRBV13 to TRBJ2-1; D remains ambiguous. Germline lookup yields CDR1 PRHDT and CDR2 FYEKMQ (reference sequence). The CDR3 extends over 13 amino acids. V lost 4 bases, J lost 6 bases, and 10 bases lay in between. The CDR3 sequence: CASSYMALNEQFF. The CDR3, as DNA: TGTGCCAGCAGCTATATGGCGCTCAATGAGCAGTTCTTC.

This clone was picked up a small number of times. The rearrangement links TRBV5-1 to TRBJ2-7; the match to TRBD2 covers 8 bases. Germline CDR1 reads SGHRS; CDR2 reads YFSETQ. Losses at the gene ends were 1 base for V and 5 bases for J; bases not matched to a gene: 5. The CDR3 length is 14 residues. CDR3 loop: CASSLTAGANEQYF. The CDR3 DNA reads as TGCGCCAGCAGCTTGACAGCGGGAGCCAACGAGCAGTACTTC.

V gene TRBV10-2 combines with J gene TRBJ1-6; TRBD1 might be the D (5 bases). Germline V gene sequence: CDR1 WSHSY, CDR2 SAAADI. The CDR3 is made up of 14 amino acids. V was trimmed by 4 bases and J by 7 bases, leaving 11 bases between them. This CDR3 is CASSVDTGNSPLHF. CDR3 coding DNA: TGCGCCAGCAGTGTGGACACGGGGAATTCACCCCTCCACTTT.

The chain uses TRBV7-6 and TRBJ2-2, with D possibly TRBD1 on 5 matching bases. Looked up from germline, CDR1 is SGHVS and CDR2 is FNYEAQ. This CDR3 region has 13 residues. The ends were cut back, 4 bases at V and 6 bases at J, with 9 bases in the middle. Here the CDR3 reads CASSSLGAGELFF. As DNA, the CDR3 is TGTGCCAGCAGCTCCTTAGGGGCCGGGGAGCTGTTTTTT. Drawing the rest from reference TRBV7-6 and TRBJ2-2, the complete variable domain is GAGVSQSPRYKVTKRGQDVALRCDPISGHVSLYWYRQALGQGPEFLTYFNYEAQQDKSGLPNDRFSAERPEGSISTLTIQRTEQRDSAMYRCASSSLGAGELFFGEGSRLTVL.

Only a few counts were recorded for this clone. The chain joins TRBV4-2 to TRBJ2-3, with TRBD2 matching over 8 bases. CDR1 is LGHNA, CDR2 YNFKEQ, per germline. The CDR3 runs 16 residues. J gave up 7 bases and V 0 bases, and 9 bases lay outside the gene matches. In DNA, the CDR3 is TGTGCCAGCAGCCAAGAAAGGGGGACTAGTGTAAATACGCAGTATTTT. It codes for CASSQERGTSVNTQYF.

This clone has only a few counts. The rearrangement uses TRBV19 and TRBJ2-6; TRBD2 might be the D (5 bases). CDR1 and CDR2 (germline): LNHDA, SQIVND (reference sequence). V was pared by 0 bases and J by 2 bases, with 8 bases between. CDR3 length: 16 amino acids. The CDR3 DNA is TGTGCCAGTAGTATAGACCGGGGTACTGGGGCCAACGTCCTGACTTTC. This codes for CASSIDRGTGANVLTF.

J is TRBJ2-1 and V is TRBV4-2; D is unclear. Germline CDR1 is LGHNA and CDR2 is YNFKEQ. CDR3 size: 13 residues. V was trimmed by 4 bases and J by 7 bases, leaving 11 bases between them. The CDR3 here is CASSPGNLNEQFF. The CDR3 nucleotides are TGTGCCAGCAGCCCCGGCAACCTTAATGAGCAGTTCTTC.

The table lists this clone with a few counts. The rearrangement links TRBV29-1 to TRBJ2-1; 10 bases agree with TRBD2. V shed 6 bases, J shed 4 bases, and the junction held 6 bases outside the gene matches. CDR1 is SQVTM and CDR2 is ANQGSEA in the germline V gene. The CDR3 has 14 amino acids. CDR3: CSVSGTSAYNEQFF. Here the CDR3 DNA reads TGCAGCGTATCAGGGACTAGCGCGTACAATGAGCAGTTCTTC.

This clone was recorded at least ten times. This chain connects TRBV11-2 to TRBJ2-3; D may be TRBD1 (6 bases). Germline assignment: CDR1 SGHAT and CDR2 FQNNGV. V dropped 3 bases and J dropped 6 bases, with 13 bases sitting between them. The CDR3 covers 14 residues. CDR3 DNA: TGTGCCAGCAGCTTGGCAGGGGCAAGCGATACGCAGTATTTT. Amino acids: CASSLAGASDTQYF.

The V gene is TRBV19, the J gene TRBJ1-2, with D uncertain. CDR1 LNHDA and CDR2 SQIVND come from the germline V gene (reference sequence). The CDR3 extends over 13 amino acids. V lost 6 bases, J lost 4 bases, and 12 bases lay in between. The CDR3 DNA reads as TGTGCCAGTAGCCTTGGTCTGGCCTATGGCTACACCTTC. Protein: CASSLGLAYGYTF.

This clone was seen at least ten times. For the CDR3, the DNA is TGTGCCAGCAGCGAAGGACAGGCCCAGTACTTC. Its protein is CASSEGQAQYF. The rearrangement joins TRBV5-6 to TRBJ2-5; 7 bases line up with TRBD1. The CDR3 totals 11 residues. The V segment lost 4 bases and the J segment 9 bases; nucleotides outside the gene matches: 3. Per the germline V gene, CDR1 is SGHDT and CDR2 is YYEEEE.

This clone is medium-sized in the sample. The chain combines TRBV5-4 with TRBJ2-1; D not certain. The CDR3 is made up of 12 amino acids. Germline V gene sequence: CDR1 SGHNT, CDR2 YYREEE (reference sequence). Trimming cost V 4 bases and J 9 bases, with 11 bases left between them. The CDR3 loop reads CASSPVIGEQFF. CDR3 sequence (DNA): TGTGCCAGCAGCCCGGTCATAGGTGAGCAGTTCTTC.

The chain combines TRBV10-3 with TRBJ2-1; TRBD2 matches 9 bases. The CDR3 is made up of 15 amino acids. CDR1 and CDR2 (germline): ENHRY, SYGVKD. The V gene end was trimmed by 6 bases and the J gene end by 7 bases; junction bases not matched to a gene: 10. CDR3: CAIRVAGEYGNEQFF. CDR3 DNA: TGTGCCATCAGGGTAGCGGGAGAGTACGGGAATGAGCAGTTCTTC.

The chain has TRBV5-6 and TRBJ1-1; possibly TRBD1 for D (6 bases). Trimming removed 0 bases from V and 4 bases from J, with 16 bases in between. This CDR3 has 16 amino acids. Germline CDR1 SGHDT, CDR2 YYEEEE. As DNA, the CDR3 is TGTGCCAGCAGCTTGGAACAGGGTGGTTTCGGCACTGAAGCTTTCTTT. It is translated as CASSLEQGGFGTEAFF.

A few counts support this clone. The rearrangement uses TRBV9 and TRBJ1-5; a weak D match, TRBD1 (5 bases). Deletions cut 2 bases from V and 1 base from J, with 7 bases between. This CDR3 comprises 14 residues. Looked up from germline, CDR1 is SGDLS and CDR2 is YYNGEE. CDR3 coding DNA: TGTGCCAGCAGCGTGGGACCCAGCAATCAGCCCCAGCATTTT. Protein product: CASSVGPSNQPQHF.

The gene calls are TRBV7-2 and TRBJ2-3; no firm D call. Trimming took off 2 bases at V and 2 bases at J, with 11 bases between the two ends. CDR3 size: 15 residues. Germline V gives CDR1 SGHTA, CDR2 FQGNSA. The CDR3 region is CASSLRWDYTDTQYF. CDR3 sequence (DNA): TGTGCCAGCAGCTTAAGGTGGGATTACACAGATACGCAGTATTTT. The full variable domain, completed using reference TRBV7-2 and TRBJ2-3, is GAGVSQSPSNKVTEKGKDVELRCDPISGHTALYWYRQSLGQGLEFLIYFQGNSAPDKSGLPSDRFSAERTGGSVSTLTIQRTQQEDSAVYLCASSLRWDYTDTQYFGPGTRLTVL.

The chain employs TRBV10-3 and TRBJ1-5; 8 positions match TRBD1. The V gene's germline CDR1 is ENHRY and CDR2 SYGVKD. The trim removed 5 bases at V and 3 bases at J, leaving 3 bases unmatched. The CDR3 has 14 residues. DNA of the CDR3: TGTGCCATCAGTTCGGACAGGGACAATCAGCCCCAGCATTTT. It codes for CAISSDRDNQPQHF.

The table lists this clone with a few counts. Here the CDR3 DNA reads TGTGCCAGCAGCTGGGACCTCAGCAATCAGCCCCAGCATTTT. It is translated as CASSWDLSNQPQHF. The chain couples TRBV7-9 to TRBJ1-5; TRBD1 might be the D (5 bases). Germline V gene sequence: CDR1 SEHNR, CDR2 FQNEAQ (reference sequence). The CDR3 is 14 residues long. V lost 4 bases and J lost 1, with 8 bases in between. Using reference TRBV7-9 and TRBJ1-5 for the parts outside the CDR3, the full variable domain is DTGVSQNPRHKITKRGQNVTFRCDPISEHNRLYWYRQTLGQGPEFLTYFQNEAQLEKSRLLSDRFSAERPKGSFSTLEIQRTEQGDSAMYLCASSWDLSNQPQHFGDGTRLSIL.

The chain links TRBV7-2 to TRBJ2-5; D is perhaps TRBD1 or TRBD2 (6 bases each). Trimming removed 0 bases from V and 5 bases from J, with 16 bases in between. Per germline, CDR1 SGHTA and CDR2 FQGNSA. CDR3 length: 16 amino acids. As DNA, the CDR3 is TGTGCCAGCAGCTTAGCGCCAACAGGGAGCGGGGAGACCCAGTACTTC. Its protein is CASSLAPTGSGETQYF.

This clone appeared a few times. This chain connects TRBV19 to TRBJ1-1; TRBD1 is a possible D gene (6 bases). This CDR3 contains 15 residues. Trimming left V 7 bases short and J 1 base short, with 16 bases between. CDR1 is LNHDA, CDR2 SQIVND, per germline (reference sequence). CDR3 nucleotide sequence: TGTGCCAGTACCAAGGGGGGACCGCGGAACACTGAAGCTTTCTTT. Translated, it gives CASTKGGPRNTEAFF. The full variable domain, with the rest looked up from reference TRBV19 and TRBJ1-1, is DGGITQSPKYLFRKEGQNVTLSCEQNLNHDAMYWYRQDPGQGLRLIYYSQIVNDFQKGDIAEGYSVSREKKESFPLTVTSAQKNPTAFYLCASTKGGPRNTEAFFGQGTRLTVV.

To note about this clone: A far larger clone lies a single base away; this is likely a read error. The V gene is TRBV5-4, the J gene TRBJ2-6; D is ambiguous. Deletions cut 1 base from V and 2 bases from J, with 16 bases between. The length of the CDR3 is 18 residues. Germline assignment: CDR1 SGHNT and CDR2 YYREEE (reference sequence). The CDR3 sequence: CASSLKTRIGAGANVLTF. For the CDR3, the DNA is TGTGCCAGCAGCTTGAAGACCCGGATTGGGGCTGGGGCCAACGTCCTGACTTTC.

This chain links TRBV7-2 with TRBJ2-4; 7 bases line up with TRBD1. The CDR3 loop spans 13 amino acids. Unmatched junction bases numbered 3, after V lost 5 bases and J lost 5 bases. Germline values: CDR1 SGHTA, CDR2 FQGNSA. The CDR3 bases are TGTGCCAGCAGCCCAGGACAGGAAAACATTCAGTACTTC. Protein product: CASSPGQENIQYF.

This clone was seen a few times. This chain links TRBV6-5 with TRBJ2-3; no clear D gene. The CDR3 contains 12 residues. The germline gives CDR1 MNHEY, CDR2 SVGAGI. The ends were cut back, 4 bases at V and 3 bases at J, with 5 bases in the middle. DNA of the CDR3: TGTGCCAGCAGTTCAACTACAGATACGCAGTATTTT. This encodes CASSSTTDTQYF.

J is TRBJ2-1 and V is TRBV6-5, with D uncertain. Germline lookup yields CDR1 MNHEY and CDR2 SVGAGI. V was cut by 5 bases and J by 5 bases, with 10 bases left in between. The CDR3 sequence is 13 residues long. In nucleotides, the CDR3 is TGTGCCAGCAGTCGCTCACCGGACAATGAGCAGTTCTTC. This encodes CASSRSPDNEQFF.

The genes are TRBV27 and TRBJ2-3; no clear D. The V and J ends lost 3 bases and 1 base respectively, with 14 bases between them. Germline values: CDR1 MNHEY, CDR2 SMNVEV (reference sequence). The CDR3 totals 16 residues. The CDR3 loop reads CASSFAPEPGTDTQYF. In DNA form, the CDR3 reads TGTGCCAGCAGTTTCGCCCCTGAACCAGGCACAGATACGCAGTATTTT.

This clone was seen only a few times. This sequence joins TRBV29-1 and TRBJ2-1, with 8 bases fitting TRBD1. The CDR3 loop spans 12 amino acids. The V segment lost 7 bases and the J segment 7 bases; nucleotides outside the gene matches: 6. Per germline, CDR1 SQVTM and CDR2 ANQGSEA. CDR3 loop: CSGGQGRNEQFF. The CDR3 nucleotides read TGCAGCGGTGGACAGGGCAGAAATGAGCAGTTCTTC.